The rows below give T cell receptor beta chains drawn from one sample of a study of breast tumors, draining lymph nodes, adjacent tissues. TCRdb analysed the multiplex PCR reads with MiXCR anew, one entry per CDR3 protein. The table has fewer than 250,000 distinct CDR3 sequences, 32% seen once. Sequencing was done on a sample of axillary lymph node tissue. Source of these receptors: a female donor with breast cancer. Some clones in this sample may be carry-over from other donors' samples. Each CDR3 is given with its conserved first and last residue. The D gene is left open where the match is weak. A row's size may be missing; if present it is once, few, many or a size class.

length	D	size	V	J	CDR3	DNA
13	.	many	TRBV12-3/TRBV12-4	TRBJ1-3	CASSFVPADTIYF	TGTGCCAGCAGTTTTGTCCCGGCGGACACCATATATTTT
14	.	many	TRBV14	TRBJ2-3	CASNRGVGTDTQYF	TGTGCCAGCAATCGGGGCGTCGGCACAGATACGCAGTATTTT
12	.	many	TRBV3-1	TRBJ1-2	CASSQGQYGYTF	TGTGCCAGCAGCCAAGGCCAATACGGCTACACCTTC
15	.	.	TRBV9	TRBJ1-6	CASNKTGTNSSPLHF	TGTGCCAGCAACAAAACCGGGACAAATTCCTCACCCCTCCACTTT
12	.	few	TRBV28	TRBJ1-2	CASSYIHYGYTF	TGTGCCAGCAGTTACATCCACTATGGCTACACCTTC
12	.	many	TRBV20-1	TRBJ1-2	CSASTGSRGSTF	TGCAGTGCTAGTACGGGATCTAGGGGCTCCACCTTC
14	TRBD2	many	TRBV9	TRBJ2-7	CASSVAGGIHEQYF	TGTGCCAGCAGCGTAGCGGGAGGAATCCACGAGCAGTACTTC
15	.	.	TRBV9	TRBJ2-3	CASSLHVPGGDTQYF	TGTGCCAGCAGCCTTCACGTCCCCGGGGGTGATACGCAGTATTTT
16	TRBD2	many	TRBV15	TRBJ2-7	CATSREALAGVYEQYF	TGTGCCACCAGCAGAGAGGCCCTAGCGGGGGTCTACGAGCAGTACTTC
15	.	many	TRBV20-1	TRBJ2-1	CSANLDSSSYNEQFF	TGCAGTGCTAACCTTGACTCAAGCTCCTACAATGAGCAGTTCTTC
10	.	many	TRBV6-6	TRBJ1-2	CASSKSGYTF	TGTGCCAGCAGTAAAAGTGGCTACACCTTC
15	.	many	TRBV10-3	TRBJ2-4	CAISEEGGLGNIQYF	TGTGCCATCAGTGAGGAGGGGGGTTTGGGAAACATTCAGTACTTC
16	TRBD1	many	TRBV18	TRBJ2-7	CASSPPVRGLLYEQYF	TGTGCCAGCTCACCACCCGTCAGGGGGCTCCTCTACGAGCAGTACTTC
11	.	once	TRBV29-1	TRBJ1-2	CSVARGQTNTF	TGCAGCGTTGCACGTGGACAGACTAACACCTTC
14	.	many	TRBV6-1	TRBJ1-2	CASSEEAASYGYTF	TGTGCCAGCAGTGAAGAAGCGGCCTCCTATGGCTACACCTTC
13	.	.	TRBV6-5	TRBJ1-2	CASTKQGSYGYTF	TGTGCCAGCACGAAACAGGGATCCTATGGCTACACCTTC
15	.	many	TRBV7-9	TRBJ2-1	CASSLVGGPYNEQFF	TGTGCCAGCAGCTTAGTAGGTGGGCCGTACAATGAGCAGTTCTTC
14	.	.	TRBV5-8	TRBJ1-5	CAGSRGYSNQPQHF	TGTGCCGGCAGCAGGGGCTACAGCAATCAGCCCCAGCATTTT
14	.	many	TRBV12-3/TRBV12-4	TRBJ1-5	CASSEGRVGQPQHF	TGTGCCAGCAGTGAGGGACGGGTCGGTCAGCCCCAGCATTTT
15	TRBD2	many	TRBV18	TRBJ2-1	CASSRPGLAGDEQFF	TGTGCCAGCAGCCGCCCGGGACTAGCAGGTGATGAGCAGTTCTTC
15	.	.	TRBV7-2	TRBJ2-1	CPSSLSVTGLNEQLF	TGTCCCAGCAGCTTATCAGTTACGGGCCTCAATGAGCAGCTCTTC
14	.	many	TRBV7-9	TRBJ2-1	CASSPERGYNEQFF	TGTGCCAGCAGCCCCGAACGGGGTTACAATGAGCAGTTCTTC
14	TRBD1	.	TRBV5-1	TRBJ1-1	CASSPTGANTEAFF	TGCGCCAGCAGCCCTACAGGGGCGAACACTGAAGCTTTCTTT
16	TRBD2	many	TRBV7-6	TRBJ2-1	CASSLVSSGSSYEQFF	TGTGCCAGCAGCTTAGTTTCCAGCGGGAGTAGCTATGAGCAGTTCTTC
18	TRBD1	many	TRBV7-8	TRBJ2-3	CASSLKFWDRKSTDTQYF	TGTGCCAGCAGCTTAAAGTTTTGGGACAGAAAAAGCACAGATACGCAGTATTTT
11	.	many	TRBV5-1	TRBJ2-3	CASRRTDTQYF	TGCGCCAGCAGGAGGACAGATACGCAGTATTTT
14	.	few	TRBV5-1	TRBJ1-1	CASRVKVTESEAFF	TGCGCCAGCAGGGTTAAGGTGACCGAATCTGAAGCTTTCTTT
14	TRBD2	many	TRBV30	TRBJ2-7	CAFSPSGKSYEQYF	TGTGCCTTTTCTCCTAGCGGGAAATCCTACGAGCAGTACTTC